Presented here are 20 T cell receptor beta chains from one specimen sequenced in a study of CD8+CD57+ T cells in acquired aplastic anemia. Genomic DNA acted as the template from which TCR beta VDJ combination and CDR3 sequence profiling were carried out. TCRdb redid the calling of the reads with MiXCR, one entry per CDR3 protein. The table has about 200,000 distinct CDR3 sequences, 50% to 70% seen once. Sequencing was done on patients that had shown CD8+CD57+ cell expansion by flow cytometry. The source material was sorted CD4+, CD8+, or CD8+CD57+ T cells (not recorded which) from PBMCs. The receptor set was obtained from a human donor with aplastic anemia.

The chain couples TRBV10-3 to TRBJ2-5; the match to TRBD1 covers 9 bases. Trimming at V came to 3 bases and at J to 9 bases, leaving 11 bases not matched to a gene. The CDR3 is 15 residues long. Germline assignment: CDR1 ENHRY and CDR2 SYGVKD. The CDR3 protein is CAISEGTGIWGAQYF. The CDR3 region has the DNA TGTGCCATCAGTGAAGGGACAGGGATTTGGGGGGCCCAGTACTTC.

This chain joins TRBV6-1 and TRBJ2-1; no firm D call. The CDR3 consists of 14 residues. Trimming removed 6 bases at V and 10 bases at J, with 19 bases between. Germline V gene lookup returns CDR1 MNHNS and CDR2 SASEGT. The CDR3 DNA follows: TGTGCCAGCAGAGAGCGAAGCGAGATCTACGAGCAGTTCTTC. Residues: CASRERSEIYEQFF.

This clonotype was picked up a small number of times. This chain connects TRBV15 to TRBJ2-1; either TRBD1 or TRBD2 may fit D (5 bases each). Germline CDR1 and CDR2: LNHNV and YYDKDF (reference sequence). The CDR3 has 13 residues. The V end lost 3 bases, the J end lost 7 bases, and 10 bases lay between the germline ends. The CDR3 nucleotides read TGTGCCACCAGCAGCCCCGAGGGGAATGAGCAGTTCTTC. This gives the protein CATSSPEGNEQFF.

This clonotype turned up a few times. The J gene is TRBJ2-7, the V gene TRBV6-5; 7 bases agree with TRBD1. Germline lookup yields CDR1 MNHEY and CDR2 SVGAGI. This CDR3 has 13 amino acids. V dropped 10 bases and J dropped 3; count of bases not matched to a gene: 9. CDR3 bases: TGTGCCATCAGAGACGGGACAGACTACGAGCAGTACTTC. As protein: CAIRDGTDYEQYF.

The chain links TRBV15 to TRBJ2-2; 8 positions match TRBD1. Germline V gene lookup returns CDR1 LNHNV and CDR2 YYDKDF (reference sequence). Trimming removed 0 bases from V and 4 bases from J; junction bases left unmatched: 7. CDR3 length equals 17 residues. The CDR3 spells CATSRDRGQATTGELFF. DNA of the CDR3: TGTGCCACCAGCAGAGACCGGGGACAGGCGACCACCGGGGAGCTGTTTTTT.

The chain is built from TRBV7-3 and TRBJ1-1, with D unresolved. With 1 base removed from V and 3 bases from J, the gap between germline ends came to 6 bases. This CDR3 spans 13 amino acids. Germline V gives CDR1 SGHTA, CDR2 FQGTGA. CDR3 amino acids: CASSLMGYTEAFF. For the CDR3, the DNA is TGTGCCAGCAGCTTAATGGGGTACACTGAAGCTTTCTTT.

This clonotype was counted ten times or more. This chain joins TRBV7-6 and TRBJ2-3; maybe TRBD1 (8 bases). V was trimmed by 5 bases and J by 2 bases, leaving 14 bases between them. CDR1 is SGHVS, CDR2 FNYEAQ, per germline. The CDR3 totals 15 residues. For the CDR3, the DNA is TGTGCCAGCAGCACAGGGGGGGGTAACACAGATACGCAGTATTTT. Its translation: CASSTGGGNTDTQYF.

J is TRBJ2-5 and V is TRBV24-1; possibly TRBD1 or TRBD2 for D (5 bases each). Germline V gene sequence: CDR1 KGHDR, CDR2 SFDVKD. With 11 bases removed from V and 4 bases from J, the gap between germline ends came to 13 bases. The CDR3 is 12 residues long. This chain's CDR3 is CASAGAAETQYF. The CDR3, as DNA: TGTGCCAGCGCCGGGGCTGCAGAGACCCAGTACTTC.

The rearrangement uses TRBV7-9 and TRBJ2-2; weak D call: TRBD1 (6 bases). The CDR3 loop spans 13 amino acids. Trimming cost V 11 bases and J 5 bases, with 15 bases left between them. In germline, CDR1 is SEHNR, CDR2 FQNEAQ (reference sequence). In nucleotides, the CDR3 is TGTGCCCTAGCAGGGGTATCTACCGGGGAGCTGTTTTTT. Translated, it gives CALAGVSTGELFF.

The V gene is TRBV7-9, the J gene TRBJ1-2; unclear D gene. Germline loops: CDR1 SEHNR, CDR2 FQNEAQ (reference sequence). Between the trimmed V and J ends, which lost 5 bases and 4 bases, there was a span of 17 bases. The CDR3 loop spans 15 amino acids. The CDR3 DNA is TGTGCCAGCAGCCCATATTCGGACGGCCCCTATGGCTACACCTTC. It translates to CASSPYSDGPYGYTF.

The V call is TRBV19, the J call TRBJ1-2, with 8 bases matching TRBD1. In germline, CDR1 is LNHDA, CDR2 SQIVND (reference sequence). V lost 5 bases to trimming and J lost 7 bases; unmatched junction nucleotides: 6. CDR3 length: 13 residues. CDR3 coding DNA: TGTGCCAGTAGTGTCAACGACAGGGGTGGCTACACCTTC. As protein: CASSVNDRGGYTF.

The chain carries TRBV7-2 and TRBJ2-2, with 8 bases lining up with TRBD1. With V trimmed by 6 bases and J by 4 bases, 4 bases remained unmatched. The CDR3 has 14 amino acids. Germline values: CDR1 SGHTA, CDR2 FQGNSA. CDR3 nucleotides: TGTGCCAGCAGGTCAGGGGGCGGCACCGGGGAGCTGTTTTTT. Protein product: CASRSGGGTGELFF.

This clonotype appeared a few times. The chain joins TRBV7-8 to TRBJ2-7, with D perhaps TRBD2 (6 bases). The CDR3 has 16 amino acids. Germline V gives CDR1 SGHVS, CDR2 FQNEAQ. V was shortened by 4 bases and J by 9 bases, with 25 bases between the two germline ends. The CDR3 nucleotides are TGTGCCAGCAGCTATACGGGACTTTTTCAGTTCGGTGGGCAGTACTTC. Translation: CASSYTGLFQFGGQYF. Together with reference TRBV7-8 and TRBJ2-7, the CDR3 gives the full variable domain: GAGVSQSPRYKVAKRGQDVALRCDPISGHVSLFWYQQALGQGPEFLTYFQNEAQLDKSGLPSDRFFAERPEGSVSTLKIQRTQQEDSAVYLCASSYTGLFQFGGQYFGPGTRLTVT.

This clonotype was detected only a few times. This chain connects TRBV7-8 to TRBJ2-7; D perhaps matches TRBD1 (6 bases). Germline V gene lookup returns CDR1 SGHVS and CDR2 FQNEAQ. The germline V and J ends were trimmed by 9 bases and 4 bases, with 19 bases remaining between them. The CDR3 is 14 amino acids. The CDR3 is CARGSSGTFYEQYF. The CDR3 coding sequence is TGTGCCAGGGGGAGTTCCGGGACATTTTACGAGCAGTACTTC.

This sequence joins TRBV5-1 and TRBJ2-3, with D hard to call. Trimming left V 0 bases short and J 6 bases short, with 11 bases between. The CDR3 loop spans 14 amino acids. Germline V lookup: CDR1 SGHRS, CDR2 YFSETQ. Here the CDR3 reads CASSLEANGDTQYF. The CDR3 nucleotides read TGCGCCAGCAGCTTGGAGGCTAATGGGGATACGCAGTATTTT.

The chain joins TRBV5-1 to TRBJ2-1; D is ambiguous. Germline values: CDR1 SGHRS, CDR2 YFSETQ. The germline V and J ends were trimmed by 2 bases and 5 bases, with 14 bases remaining between them. This CDR3 region has 15 residues. CDR3 bases: TGCGCCAGCAGCTTCACAGATAGAACCAACAATGAGCAGTTCTTC. It codes for CASSFTDRTNNEQFF.

The chain uses TRBV15 and TRBJ2-7; 13 bases are shared with TRBD2. The trim removed 6 bases at V and 5 bases at J, leaving 7 bases unmatched. CDR3 length equals 15 residues. CDR1 and CDR2 (germline): LNHNV, YYDKDF (reference sequence). CDR3 in amino acids: CATSDPGLAGDEQYF. Written as DNA, the CDR3 is TGTGCCACCAGTGATCCCGGACTAGCGGGAGACGAGCAGTACTTC.

J is TRBJ1-1 and V is TRBV14; D possibly corresponds to TRBD1 (6 bases). V was clipped by 1 base and J by 9 bases, with 9 bases between them. CDR1 and CDR2 from the germline V gene are SGHDN and FVKESK. The CDR3 is 12 residues long. CDR3 coding DNA: TGTGCCAGCAGCCAAGCAGGACAGAAAGCTTTCTTT. It yields the protein CASSQAGQKAFF.

In its sample, this clonotype was seen a few times. The chain recombines TRBV20-1 with TRBJ2-1, with 12 bases aligning to TRBD2. Germline V gives CDR1 DFQATT, CDR2 SNEGSKA (reference sequence). The CDR3 covers 16 residues. J lost 1 base, V lost 4 bases, and 5 bases had no gene match. CDR3 loop: CSATWTSGDSYNEQFF. CDR3 sequence (DNA): TGCAGTGCTACCTGGACTAGCGGGGATTCCTACAATGAGCAGTTCTTC.

This clonotype was recorded many times. This chain joins TRBV10-3 and TRBJ2-3; the match to TRBD2 covers 15 bases. The CDR3 has 19 amino acids. With V trimmed by 4 bases and J by 0 bases, 8 bases remained unmatched. From germline, CDR1 is ENHRY and CDR2 SYGVKD. In DNA form, the CDR3 reads TGTGCCATCAGTGGAACCGGGACTAGCGGGGGGCTAAGCACAGATACGCAGTATTTT. It translates to CAISGTGTSGGLSTDTQYF.